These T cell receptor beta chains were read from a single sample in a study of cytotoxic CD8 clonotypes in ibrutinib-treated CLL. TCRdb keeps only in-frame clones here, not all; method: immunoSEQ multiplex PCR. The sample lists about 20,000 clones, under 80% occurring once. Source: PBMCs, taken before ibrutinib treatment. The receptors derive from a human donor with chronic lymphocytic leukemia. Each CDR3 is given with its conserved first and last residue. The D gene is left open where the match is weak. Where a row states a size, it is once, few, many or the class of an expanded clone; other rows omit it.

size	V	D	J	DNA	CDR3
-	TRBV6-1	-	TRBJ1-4	TGTGCCAGCAGTGAAGCGCGCTGGGAAAAACTGTTTTTT	CASSEARWEKLFF
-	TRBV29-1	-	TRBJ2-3	TGCAGCGTTGAAGATTATGGGAGTCAGCCAGATACGCAGTATTTT	CSVEDYGSQPDTQYF
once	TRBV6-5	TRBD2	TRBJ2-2	TGTGCCAGCAGCGAGACTAGCGGGCGTACCGGGGAGCTGTTTTTT	CASSETSGRTGELFF
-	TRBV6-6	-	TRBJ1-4	TGTGCCAGCAGTTACAAACCAGCTTCTAATGAAAAACTGTTTTTT	CASSYKPASNEKLFF
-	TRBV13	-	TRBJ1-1	TGTGCCAGCAGCTTAGGTGGGAACACTGAAGCTTTCTTT	CASSLGGNTEAFF
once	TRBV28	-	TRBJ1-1	TGTGCCAGCTGCGGCGGGGCTCTGAACACTGAAGCTTTCTTT	CASCGGALNTEAFF
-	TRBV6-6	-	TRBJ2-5	TGTGCCAGCAGTTACGGGGGGCGAGAGACCCAGTACTTC	CASSYGGRETQYF
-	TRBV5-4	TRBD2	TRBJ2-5	TGTGCCAGCAGCTTGGACTCCGGGGTAACTAGCGGGAATCACTTC	CASSLDSGVTSGNHF
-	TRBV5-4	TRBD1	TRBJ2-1	TGTGCCAGCAGCCCAACCGGGACAGCCTACAATGAGCAGTTCTTC	CASSPTGTAYNEQFF
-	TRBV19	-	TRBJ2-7	TGTGCCAGTAGTATCCGACAGGCCGGTTACGAGCAGTACTTC	CASSIRQAGYEQYF
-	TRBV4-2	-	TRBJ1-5	TGTGCCAGCAGCCAAGGGCTGATGGCCAATCAGCCCCAGCATTTT	CASSQGLMANQPQHF
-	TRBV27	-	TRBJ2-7	TGTGCCAGCAGTTTTGGGCCAACCTACGAGCAGTACTTC	CASSFGPTYEQYF
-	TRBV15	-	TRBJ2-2	TGTGCCACCAGCAGAGATAGTCCCAACACCGGGGAGCTGTTTTTT	CATSRDSPNTGELFF
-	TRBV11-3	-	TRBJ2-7	TGTGCCAGCAGCTTAGATCGAGGGGGAGTACAGTACTTC	CASSLDRGGVQYF
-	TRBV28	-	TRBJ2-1	TGTGCCAGCAGTTTGAGGGGAGAGCAGTTCTTC	CASSLRGEQFF
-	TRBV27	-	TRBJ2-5	TGTGCCAGCAGTGAGACAGCCCAAGAGACCCAGTACTTC	CASSETAQETQYF
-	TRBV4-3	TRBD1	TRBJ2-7	TGCGCCAGCAGCCAAGAATGGGACAGCCCCTACGAGCAGTACTTC	CASSQEWDSPYEQYF
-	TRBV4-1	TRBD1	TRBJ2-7	TGCGCCAGCAGCCATCGATACGGACAGGGCGCCTACTACGAGCAGTACTTC	CASSHRYGQGAYYEQYF
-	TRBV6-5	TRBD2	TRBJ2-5	TGTGCCAGCCAAAGGTTTAGCGGGAGGGAAGAGACCCAGTACTTC	CASQRFSGREETQYF
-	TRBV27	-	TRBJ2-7	TGTGCCAGCAGTTTATTCGCTAGCAGCTACGAGCAGTACTTC	CASSLFASSYEQYF
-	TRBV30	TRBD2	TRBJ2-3	TGTGCCTGGAGTGTCCCTAGCGGGAGGGCCGTCGGGGCAGATACGCAGTATTTT	CAWSVPSGRAVGADTQYF
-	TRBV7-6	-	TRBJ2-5	TGTGCCAGCAGTCCATCGTACGGGGAGACCCAGTACTTC	CASSPSYGETQYF
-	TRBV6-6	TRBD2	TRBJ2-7	TGTGCCAGCAGTGCCACTAGCGGGAGGGCCGAGCAGTACTTC	CASSATSGRAEQYF